This T cell receptor (beta chain) is drawn from a study of CD8+ T cells in alopecia areata. At the level of the study: Tofacitinib continued for 6 to 18 months and was then withheld for 6 months. General study findings and limits: Researchers report lesional scalp, most notably alopecia totalis/universalis, outstripped normal scalp in clonality.

The CDR3 has 13 amino acids. V dropped 2 bases and J dropped 4 bases, with 8 bases sitting between them. The germline gives CDR1 SGHAT, CDR2 FQNNGV. Both peripheral blood and punch biopsies of lesional scalp skin were obtained from patients who had alopecia areata. TCR sequencing used cDNA made by reverse transcription of extracted RNA. Here immunoSEQ multiplex PCR was the method, and the copy in TCRdb shows in-frame clones only, minus some. The table has some 150,000 clones, 40% to 60% seen once. As to this clone: No antigen is known for it.

The sequence came from a human donor with alopecia areata. This material consisted of CD8+ T cells sorted from blood, taken at week 0. The J gene is TRBJ2-5, the V gene TRBV11-2; D is unresolved. In DNA, the CDR3 is TGTGCCAGCAGCTTAACAACTGGAGAGACCCAGTACTTC. Its translation: CASSLTTGETQYF.